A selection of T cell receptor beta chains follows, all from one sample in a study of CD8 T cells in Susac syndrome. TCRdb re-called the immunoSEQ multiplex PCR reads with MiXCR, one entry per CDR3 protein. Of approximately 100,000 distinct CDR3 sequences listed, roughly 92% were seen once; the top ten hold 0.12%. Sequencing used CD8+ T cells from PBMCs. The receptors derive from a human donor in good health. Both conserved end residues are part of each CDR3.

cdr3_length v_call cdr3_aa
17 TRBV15 CATSRDLGSVASDTQYF
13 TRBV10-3 CAISPREVDEQFF
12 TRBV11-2 CASSFRGPEAFF
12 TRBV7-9 CASGGTSNEQFF
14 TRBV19 CASSRQGPNYGYTF
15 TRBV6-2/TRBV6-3 CASRYPGQGAHEQYF
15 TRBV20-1 CSAPPRTRLTYEQYF
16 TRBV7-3 CASSPIGSRGPDTQYF
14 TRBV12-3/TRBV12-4 CASSMGQGAGGYTF
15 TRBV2 CASSERDRVNTEAFF
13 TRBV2 CAKARGRQNEQFF
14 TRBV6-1 CASSVDRVGQPQHF
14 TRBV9 CASSEGTGSYGYTF
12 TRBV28 CASSSLDRENTF
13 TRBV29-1 CSVEAGVPGELFF
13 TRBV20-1 CSASLRVRQPQHF
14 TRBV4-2 CASSQSQGGYGYTF
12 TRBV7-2 CASSHAEGGRYF
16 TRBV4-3 CASSQDRASGRNEQYF
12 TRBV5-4 CASSRNSGEQYF